This entry is about one T cell receptor beta chain. The antigen it recognizes is unknown. No base quality values were provided; no much bigger clone lies one nucleotide off. From cysteine to phenylalanine, the CDR3 is 15 amino acids long. Only CDR3 DNA remains: 45 bases, in frame from the first base. In the germline V gene, CDR1 corresponds to SGDLS and CDR2 to YYNGEE. The germline V end is reduced by 0 bases and the J end by 3 bases; junction bases left unmatched: 3. For sequencing of the TCRbeta CDR3 region, genomic DNA was extracted from the sorted cells. The immunoSEQ Assay was used for sequencing of TCRbeta CDR3 regions. TCRdb carries this immuneACCESS record with in-frame sequences only. Its versions omit some clonotypes, under half of them owing to an unresolved V gene in the studies checked, with the rest unexplained. This sample holds around 110,000 clones; about nine tenths were observed only once. 0.48% of the sample goes to the ten largest clones.

This specimen comes from a study of OX40 agonist ivuxolimab in advanced cancers. With respect to the entire study: Ivuxolimab was a fully human IgG2 agonistic monoclonal antibody targeting the costimulatory receptor OX40 (CD134). Among the roughly 52 dose-escalation patients, around 20 had hepatocellular carcinoma, roughly 15 melanoma, 9 renal cell carcinoma and 9 head and neck cancer. Partial responses were achieved by three dose-escalation patients, of whom one had hepatocellular carcinoma and two had cutaneous melanoma. Peripheral TCRbeta sequencing aimed to test whether ivuxolimab altered TCR sequence diversity and caused clonal T-cell expansion. Intravenous ivuxolimab was administered to patients every 2 weeks at six dose levels: 0.01, 0.1, 0.3, 1.5, 3 and 10 mg/kg. In the dose-escalation cohort, roughly 82% of patients were male, and the mean age was approximately 60 years with a range of roughly 23 to 79. Patients were allowed to have had prior anti-PD-1, anti-PD-L1 or anti-CTLA-4 therapy, and 40% of the dose-escalation patients had been treated with checkpoint inhibitors. The monotherapy dose-escalation portion (N ≈ 56 patients) of the phase I ivuxolimab trial is reported in the paper. Overall study results and their limits: After ivuxolimab, CD8+ T cells had more expanded clones than CD4+ T cells on average. Antigen specificity was not determined for the clonally expanded peripheral T cells. Partial responders in the 0.1-3.0 mg/kg groups had among the lowest normalized peripheral clonal expansion, especially among CD8+ T cells. At doses from 0.1 to 3.0 mg/kg, clonal expansion was seen in both CD4+ and CD8+ blood T cells between baseline and week 6. Low levels of normalized T-cell clonal expansion were also seen in some nonresponding patients.

Patients with autoimmune disease history or receiving systemic immunosuppression were excluded from the trial. Peripheral blood for TCR sequencing was collected from all dose cohorts at baseline, on cycle 4 day 1, and on cycle 7 day 1. Samples came from an open-label, multicenter, first-in-human phase I dose-escalation trial of ivuxolimab. Adults with locally advanced or metastatic melanoma, renal cell, hepatocellular, or head and neck squamous cell carcinoma were enrolled in the trial. Before TCR sequencing, CD4+ and CD8+ T cells were separately sorted from peripheral blood. The receptor was isolated from an adult with an advanced solid tumor such as melanoma, head and neck, liver or kidney cancer. This sample comprised CD4+ or CD8+ T cells sorted from blood, obtained in a trial of the OX40 agonist ivuxolimab. The chain was built from TRBV9 and TRBJ2-3; 8 nucleotides in the junction match TRBD2. The CDR3: CASSVGSGGTDTQYF. The DNA sequence follows: TGTGCCAGCAGCGTAGGCAGCGGGGGTACAGATACGCAGTATTTT.